The rows below give T cell receptor beta chains drawn from one sample of a study of CD8+ T cells in alopecia areata. This table comes from immunoSEQ multiplex PCR, and its TCRdb copy is limited to in-frame clones, with some not included. The profile shows about 190,000 clones, around 56% of them singletons. The sequenced sample was CD4+ T cells sorted from blood, obtained at week 4, from a patient treated with tofacitinib. The source of these receptors is a human donor with alopecia areata. Both conserved end residues are part of each CDR3. The D gene is left open where the match is weak. Rows give clone size only sometimes, using once, few, many, or a class for an expanded clone.

abundance,v_gene,len,j_gene,d_gene,CDR3nt,CDR3aa
-,TRBV7-9,16,TRBJ2-3,TRBD2,TGTGCCAGCAGCTTAGCGGTAGCGGGGAGCACAGATACGCAGTATTTT,CASSLAVAGSTDTQYF
-,TRBV10-3,16,TRBJ2-6,-,TGTGCCGCAACCCCCGGCTCGGCTTCTGGGGCCAACGTCCTGACTTTC,CAATPGSASGANVLTF
once,TRBV5-1,15,TRBJ2-1,TRBD2,TGCGCCAGCAGCCTGGCGGGACTAGCGGCAGATGAGCAGTTCTTC,CASSLAGLAADEQFF
few,TRBV30,13,TRBJ2-7,TRBD1,TGTGCCTGGAGAAACAGGGGGCTCTACGAGCAGTACTTC,CAWRNRGLYEQYF
-,TRBV27,14,TRBJ1-5,-,TGTGCCGACCGGGGGGCAGACGGGAATCAGCCCCAGCATTTT,CADRGADGNQPQHF
-,TRBV25-1,14,TRBJ1-2,-,TGTGCCAGCAGTGAAGCAGGGGACTTCGATGGCTACACCTTC,CASSEAGDFDGYTF
-,TRBV29-1,13,TRBJ2-5,-,TGCAGCGCCAACCCCGGGGGTGGGGAGACCCAGTACTTC,CSANPGGGETQYF
-,TRBV29-1,14,TRBJ2-1,TRBD1,TGCAGCGTTGAGGGACAGTCGGCCTACAATGAGCAGTTCTTC,CSVEGQSAYNEQFF
-,TRBV5-1,16,TRBJ2-2,-,TGCGCCAGCAGCTTGGACTACAGGGCCGACACCGGGGAGCTGTTTTTT,CASSLDYRADTGELFF
-,TRBV7-7,18,TRBJ2-2,TRBD1,TGTGCTAGCAGCTTAGCGCCTTCGGGACAGGGTAACACCGGGGAGCTGTTTTTT,CASSLAPSGQGNTGELFF
-,TRBV5-1,15,TRBJ2-4,TRBD1,TGCGCCAGCAGCGGGGAGACAGGGGCAAAAAACATTCAGTACTTC,CASSGETGAKNIQYF
-,TRBV6-5,12,TRBJ1-1,TRBD1,TGTGCCATCGGGACAGGGGGACCTGAAGCTTTCTTT,CAIGTGGPEAFF
few,TRBV5-4,15,TRBJ2-7,TRBD2,TGTGCCAGCAGCTTTACCGGGAGGGCCCTCTACGAGCAGTACTTC,CASSFTGRALYEQYF
-,TRBV29-1,13,TRBJ1-1,-,TGCAGCGCCCAGGGGCTTATGAACACTGAAGCTTTCTTT,CSAQGLMNTEAFF
-,TRBV30,12,TRBJ2-7,-,TGTGCCTGGGGGCTGAGCTCCTACGAGCAGTACTTC,CAWGLSSYEQYF
few,TRBV4-1,15,TRBJ1-2,-,TGCGCCAGCAGCCAGAGGACAAGCTCTAACTATGGCTACACCTTC,CASSQRTSSNYGYTF
-,TRBV30,13,TRBJ1-5,TRBD1,TGTGCCTGGAGACAGGGGGGCAATCAGCCCCAGCATTTT,CAWRQGGNQPQHF
-,TRBV30,10,TRBJ1-1,-,TGTGCCTGGATAGTCACTGAAGCTTTCTTT,CAWIVTEAFF
-,TRBV11-1,14,TRBJ2-3,-,TGTGCCAGCAGCCCCCCGGGGAGGACAGATACGCAGTATTTT,CASSPPGRTDTQYF
few,TRBV7-9,15,TRBJ2-3,-,TGTGCCAGCAGCTTAGGCGCGGGCTACACAGATACGCAGTATTTT,CASSLGAGYTDTQYF
-,TRBV2,11,TRBJ2-3,-,TGTGCCAGCAGTGATGTCAGTACGCAGTATTTT,CASSDVSTQYF
-,TRBV28,14,TRBJ2-3,-,TGTGCCAGCAGTTTAGGGCGGCCCACAGATACGCAGTATTTT,CASSLGRPTDTQYF
few,TRBV6-5,11,TRBJ2-1,-,TGTGCCAGCTCGCGGACAGATGAACAGTTCTTC,CASSRTDEQFF
-,TRBV10-3,15,TRBJ2-7,TRBD2,TGTGCCATCAGTGAGGCTAGCGGGAGGGCTCGGGAGCAGTACTTC,CAISEASGRAREQYF
-,TRBV4-2,14,TRBJ1-1,TRBD1,TGTGCCAGCAGCCAAGTGGGACAGGGAGCTGAAGCTTTCTTT,CASSQVGQGAEAFF
-,TRBV10-3,15,TRBJ2-7,TRBD2,TGTGCCATCACCCCCAGCGGGGCCAGCTCCTACGAGCAGTACTTC,CAITPSGASSYEQYF
few,TRBV7-2,13,TRBJ2-3,-,TGTGCCAGCAGCTTAGACGGTACAGATACGCAGTATTTT,CASSLDGTDTQYF
-,TRBV5-1,14,TRBJ2-5,-,TGCGCCAGCAGCTTGTTCGTATACCAAGAGACCCAGTACTTC,CASSLFVYQETQYF